This T cell receptor (beta chain) was sequenced in a study of T-cell reconstitution after alpha-beta-depleted transplantation in children. Study-wide results and caveats: Surviving recipient T cells and thymic progenitors underlay high day-60 TCRbeta diversity in some patients. T cells produced anew were the main source of T-cell counts and diversity one year after transplant. Expanded clones from the graft, numbering several hundred, reportedly supplied alpha-beta T cells about two months after transplant.

Unique molecular identifiers were incorporated during preparation of the TCRbeta library. TCRdb called the PCR reads again in MiXCR, with one record for every CDR3 protein. The table has hundreds of thousands of distinct CDR3 sequences, about a sixth seen once. With 0 bases clipped from V and 4 bases from J, the junction kept 5 bases outside the gene matches. CDR1 and CDR2 (germline): SGHRS, YFSETQ. There are 16 residues in the CDR3. Many counts were recorded for this clonotype. Its antigen is undetermined. The chain uses TRBV5-1 and TRBJ2-2; 8 positions agree with TRBD1. The input for sequencing was PBMCs, mostly from graft donor cells, taken 360 days after TCRalphabeta/CD19-depleted stem cell transplant. The origin of this receptor is a male patient under 10 years old who had a stem cell transplant for acute lymphoblastic leukemia, so the T cells may come from the graft donor. Here the CDR3 DNA reads TGCGCCAGCAGCTTGGGACAGGGGATTCCCACCGGGGAGCTGTTTTTT. Its translation is CASSLGQGIPTGELFF.